One TCR beta chain is described in this entry. Profiling relied on immunoSEQ multiplex PCR, and the TCRdb table lists in-frame clones only, not all of them. The table lists about 39,000 clones, about 65% of them singletons, with about 7% in the top ten. The data derive from a study of cytotoxic CD8 clonotypes in ibrutinib-treated CLL. Study summary: Partial response occurred in some 25 patients and complete response in 2; at median roughly 72 months, 14 remained remitted and roughly 12 progressed.

The germline V and J ends were trimmed by 5 bases and 0 bases, with 19 bases remaining between them. CDR1 is SGHAT, CDR2 FQNNGV, per germline. The length of the CDR3 is 18 residues. The rearrangement links TRBV11-2 to TRBJ1-4; D perhaps matches TRBD1 (5 bases). The sequence came from a human donor with chronic lymphocytic leukemia. The starting material was PBMCs, obtained at disease progression, from a patient treated with ibrutinib. The CDR3 spells CASSPRSGTHATNEKLFF. DNA for the CDR3: TGTGCCAGCAGCCCACGGTCGGGGACGCACGCAACTAATGAAAAACTGTTTTTT.